Listed below are T cell receptor beta chains from one sample, sequenced in a study of T-cell reconstitution after alpha-beta-depleted transplantation in children. TCRdb re-called the PCR reads with MiXCR, one entry per CDR3 protein. Here the sample spans about 580,000 distinct CDR3 sequences, roughly 23% being singletons. The sample consisted of PBMCs, mostly from graft donor cells, taken 360 days after TCRalphabeta/CD19-depleted stem cell transplant. The receptor source for this set is a boy under two years old who had a stem cell transplant for acute myeloid leukemia, so the T cells may come from the graft donor. CDR3s include the opening cysteine and the closing phenylalanine or tryptophan. Each record gives: clone size, V gene, J gene, D gene, CDR3 DNA, CDR3 protein. A D gene is named only where the DNA matches it firmly. Expanded clones are given a class, and other clones once, few, many or no size at all.

abundance: NA
v_gene: TRBV20-1
j_gene: TRBJ2-3
d_gene: TRBD2
CDR3nt: TGCAGTGCTCCCCTCCTCCGGGGGGGAAGCACAGATACGCAGTATTTT
CDR3aa: CSAPLLRGGSTDTQYF

abundance: NA
v_gene: TRBV20-1
j_gene: TRBJ1-4
d_gene: TRBD1
CDR3nt: TGCAGTGCTAGACGCGACAGGGTTAATGAAAAACTGTTTTTT
CDR3aa: CSARRDRVNEKLFF

abundance: NA
v_gene: TRBV5-5
j_gene: TRBJ2-7
d_gene: TRBD2
CDR3nt: TGTGCCAGCAGCCCGGGACTAACGGAGGATTACTACGAGCAGTACTTC
CDR3aa: CASSPGLTEDYYEQYF

abundance: few
v_gene: TRBV7-3
j_gene: TRBJ2-7
d_gene: TRBD2
CDR3nt: TGTGCCAGCAGCTTAGGGGGGACTAGGGCCTACGAGCAGTACTTC
CDR3aa: CASSLGGTRAYEQYF

abundance: NA
v_gene: TRBV24-1
j_gene: TRBJ1-2
d_gene: NA
CDR3nt: TGTGCCACCAGTGACCCTAGGCGGTACTATGGCTACACCTTC
CDR3aa: CATSDPRRYYGYTF

abundance: many
v_gene: TRBV29-1
j_gene: TRBJ2-3
d_gene: TRBD2
CDR3nt: TGCAGCGTTGAATTGGGTTTCGGGGGAGAAATAGCGGGGGGAAAGACTAGCACAGATACGCAGTATTTT
CDR3aa: CSVELGFGGEIAGGKTSTDTQYF

abundance: many
v_gene: TRBV20-1
j_gene: TRBJ2-3
d_gene: TRBD2
CDR3nt: TGCAGTGCCTTAGCGGGGGGCACAGATACGCAGTATTTT
CDR3aa: CSALAGGTDTQYF

abundance: few
v_gene: TRBV29-1
j_gene: TRBJ2-1
d_gene: NA
CDR3nt: TGCAGCGTTGAACCTCGGGGGACCATCTACAATGAGCAGTTCTTC
CDR3aa: CSVEPRGTIYNEQFF

abundance: few
v_gene: TRBV20-1
j_gene: TRBJ2-1
d_gene: TRBD2
CDR3nt: TGCAGTGCTAGAGCGGCGGGGGCCTACAATGAGCAGTTCTTC
CDR3aa: CSARAAGAYNEQFF

abundance: many
v_gene: TRBV5-5
j_gene: TRBJ1-1
d_gene: NA
CDR3nt: TGTGCCAGCAGTCTTGAGGGGACTGAAGCTTTCTTT
CDR3aa: CASSLEGTEAFF

abundance: NA
v_gene: TRBV20-1
j_gene: TRBJ1-4
d_gene: NA
CDR3nt: TGCAGTGCTAGTACCCCTCCGGGACGAACTAATGAAAAACTGTTTTTT
CDR3aa: CSASTPPGRTNEKLFF

abundance: NA
v_gene: TRBV20-1
j_gene: TRBJ2-1
d_gene: NA
CDR3nt: TGCAGTGCTCTGGACGGCGGTCCCAATGAGCAGTTCTTC
CDR3aa: CSALDGGPNEQFF

abundance: NA
v_gene: TRBV6-5
j_gene: TRBJ2-2
d_gene: TRBD2
CDR3nt: TGTGCCAGCAGTTACCCCTCTAGCGGGGGGGCAGCCGGGGAGCTGTTTTTT
CDR3aa: CASSYPSSGGAAGELFF

abundance: NA
v_gene: TRBV7-9
j_gene: TRBJ2-7
d_gene: NA
CDR3nt: TGTGCCAGCAGCTTAGAAGTGGTCTACGAGCAGTACTTC
CDR3aa: CASSLEVVYEQYF

abundance: NA
v_gene: TRBV7-2
j_gene: TRBJ2-7
d_gene: NA
CDR3nt: TGTGCCAGCAGCTCCGGGACGCCACCCTACGAGCAGTACTTC
CDR3aa: CASSSGTPPYEQYF

abundance: few
v_gene: TRBV20-1
j_gene: TRBJ2-5
d_gene: NA
CDR3nt: TGCAGTGCTAGCGGGGCTCAAGAGACCCAGTACTTC
CDR3aa: CSASGAQETQYF

abundance: few
v_gene: TRBV7-6
j_gene: TRBJ2-1
d_gene: NA
CDR3nt: TGTGCCAGCAGCCCCTTAGCCAGTAGCTCCTACAATGAGCAGTTCTTC
CDR3aa: CASSPLASSSYNEQFF

abundance: few
v_gene: TRBV12-3/TRBV12-4
j_gene: TRBJ2-1
d_gene: NA
CDR3nt: TGTGCCAGCAGGGGGGCACAATTAGGCGATGAGCAGTTCTTC
CDR3aa: CASRGAQLGDEQFF

abundance: NA
v_gene: TRBV27
j_gene: TRBJ2-3
d_gene: NA
CDR3nt: TGTGCCAGCAGTGCTGCCGGGAGGGGGACAGCGAGCACAGATACGCAGTATTTT
CDR3aa: CASSAAGRGTASTDTQYF

abundance: NA
v_gene: TRBV20-1
j_gene: TRBJ2-5
d_gene: TRBD1
CDR3nt: TGCAGTGCTAGAGGCCTACAGGGGATAGAGACCCAGTACTTC
CDR3aa: CSARGLQGIETQYF

abundance: few
v_gene: TRBV29-1
j_gene: TRBJ1-2
d_gene: NA
CDR3nt: TGCAGCGGCGAGGGTCTATATGGCTACACCTTC
CDR3aa: CSGEGLYGYTF

abundance: NA
v_gene: TRBV7-6
j_gene: TRBJ1-1
d_gene: NA
CDR3nt: TGTGCCAGCAGCTTGTCGGAGGGTGAAGCTTTCTTT
CDR3aa: CASSLSEGEAFF

abundance: many
v_gene: TRBV10-3
j_gene: TRBJ1-4
d_gene: NA
CDR3nt: TGTGCCATCAGTGAGTTCGGTGGTGATGAAAAACTGTTTTTT
CDR3aa: CAISEFGGDEKLFF

abundance: NA
v_gene: TRBV20-1
j_gene: TRBJ2-5
d_gene: TRBD2
CDR3nt: TGCAGTGCTAGAACTAGCGGGGGGGCCCTGGAGACCCAGTACTTC
CDR3aa: CSARTSGGALETQYF

abundance: NA
v_gene: TRBV12-3/TRBV12-4
j_gene: TRBJ1-1
d_gene: NA
CDR3nt: TGTGCCAGCAGTTTAAAGGGTGGCACTGAAGCTTTCTTT
CDR3aa: CASSLKGGTEAFF

abundance: NA
v_gene: TRBV15
j_gene: TRBJ2-1
d_gene: NA
CDR3nt: TGTGCCACCAGCAGAGTCGGGGACTCCTACAATGAGCAGTTCTTC
CDR3aa: CATSRVGDSYNEQFF

abundance: many
v_gene: TRBV12-3/TRBV12-4
j_gene: TRBJ2-1
d_gene: TRBD1
CDR3nt: TGTGCCAGCAGTTTTCATTCCCTGGACAGGGGGAAGGATGAGCAGTTCTTC
CDR3aa: CASSFHSLDRGKDEQFF

abundance: NA
v_gene: TRBV29-1
j_gene: TRBJ1-2
d_gene: NA
CDR3nt: TGCAGCGTTGTCTCGGGGACCCACCCCCTCTATGGCTACACCTTC
CDR3aa: CSVVSGTHPLYGYTF

abundance: many
v_gene: TRBV24-1
j_gene: TRBJ2-7
d_gene: NA
CDR3nt: TGTGCCACCAGTGATTTGAACCACGAGCAGTACTTC
CDR3aa: CATSDLNHEQYF

abundance: many
v_gene: TRBV5-1
j_gene: TRBJ2-3
d_gene: TRBD1
CDR3nt: TGCGCCAGCAGCCCTTCCGGGACAGGGGGTACAGATACGCAGTATTTT
CDR3aa: CASSPSGTGGTDTQYF

abundance: many
v_gene: TRBV15
j_gene: TRBJ1-3
d_gene: NA
CDR3nt: TGTGCCACCAGCCGAGCACGGGGGGAGCCTGGAAACACCATATATTTT
CDR3aa: CATSRARGEPGNTIYF

abundance: NA
v_gene: TRBV4-3
j_gene: TRBJ1-1
d_gene: TRBD1
CDR3nt: TGCGCCAGCAGCCAAGATTGGACAGGGCAGTACACTGAAGCTTTCTTT
CDR3aa: CASSQDWTGQYTEAFF

abundance: many
v_gene: TRBV20-1
j_gene: TRBJ2-6
d_gene: NA
CDR3nt: TGCAGTGGAAAGGGTCCTGGGGCCAACGTCCTGACTTTC
CDR3aa: CSGKGPGANVLTF

abundance: many
v_gene: TRBV29-1
j_gene: TRBJ2-3
d_gene: NA
CDR3nt: TGCAGCGTTGAGGCCTACCAGTCAGATACGCAGTATTTT
CDR3aa: CSVEAYQSDTQYF

abundance: many
v_gene: TRBV10-3
j_gene: TRBJ2-3
d_gene: NA
CDR3nt: TGTGCCATCAGTGACCCATTGGACCCACCGGGGAGAGATACGCAGTATTTT
CDR3aa: CAISDPLDPPGRDTQYF

abundance: few
v_gene: TRBV6-2/TRBV6-3
j_gene: TRBJ1-1
d_gene: TRBD1
CDR3nt: TGTGCCAGCAGTTACTCATACGTAACAGGGGCAATGAACACTGAAGCTTTCTTT
CDR3aa: CASSYSYVTGAMNTEAFF

abundance: NA
v_gene: TRBV28
j_gene: TRBJ2-3
d_gene: TRBD2
CDR3nt: TGTGCCAGCAGTCTTCCGACAGCGGGGGCGGGGGATACGCAGTATTTT
CDR3aa: CASSLPTAGAGDTQYF